This passage covers 10 T cell receptor beta chains from one sample sequenced in a study of shared clonotypes between healthy human individuals. Profiled with immunoSEQ multiplex PCR; TCRdb holds only in-frame clones, not every one. Here the sample spans nearly 1 million clones, approximately 76% being singletons. The sample consisted of memory CD4+ T cells sorted from blood. As to subset: CD45RA-negative fraction. All receptors derive from a man aged 18-30 years in good health.

The sample holds one count of this clone. V gene TRBV2 combines with J gene TRBJ2-2; D might be TRBD2 (7 bases). Per the germline V gene, CDR1 is SNHLY and CDR2 is FYNNEI. The CDR3 contains 15 residues. Trimming removed 7 bases from V and 7 bases from J, with 19 bases in between. CDR3 in amino acids: CASTLKGGHGGELFF. CDR3 DNA: TGTGCCAGCACCCTGAAGGGGGGGCATGGCGGGGAGCTGTTTTTT. The full variable domain, in which reference TRBV2 and TRBJ2-2 provide the parts outside the CDR3, is EPEVTQTPSHQVTQMGQEVILRCVPISNHLYFYWYRQILGQKVEFLVSFYNNEISEKSEIFDDQFSVERPDGSNFTLKIRSTKLEDSAMYFCASTLKGGHGGELFFGEGSRLTVL.

Comments on this clone: In the same sample, other DNA sequences code for this CDR3. This chain joins TRBV5-1 and TRBJ2-5; D is perhaps TRBD2 (5 bases). The germline V and J ends were trimmed by 4 bases and 5 bases, with 12 bases remaining between them. Per the germline V gene, CDR1 is SGHRS and CDR2 is YFSETQ. The CDR3 consists of 13 residues. DNA of the CDR3: TGCGCCAGCAGCCCAGGATCGGGGGAGACCCAGTACTTC. Amino acid sequence: CASSPGSGETQYF. Looking up the rest from reference TRBV5-1 and TRBJ2-5 gives the full variable domain: KAGVTQTPRYLIKTRGQQVTLSCSPISGHRSVSWYQQTPGQGLQFLFEYFSETQRNKGNFPGRFSGRQFSNSRSEMNVSTLELGDSALYLCASSPGSGETQYFGPGTRLLVL.

The chain has TRBV18 and TRBJ2-5; D is uncertain. This CDR3 region has 13 residues. Germline V gene sequence: CDR1 KGHSH, CDR2 LQKENI. Trimming cost V 1 base and J 7 bases, with 10 bases left between them. CDR3 nucleotides: TGTGCCAGCTCACCACAAGGCTTAGTGACCCAGTACTTC. Residues: CASSPQGLVTQYF.

The rearrangement joins TRBV7-2 to TRBJ2-5, with TRBD2 matching 12 bases. This CDR3 is built from 15 residues. The V and J ends lost 6 bases and 5 bases, in that order; junction bases with no gene match: 7. The germline gives CDR1 SGHTA, CDR2 FQGNSA. In DNA, the CDR3 is TGTGCCAGCAGTGCTAGCGGGAGGGCGTTGGAGACCCAGTACTTC. Translating it yields CASSASGRALETQYF.

The chain links TRBV18 to TRBJ1-5; a weak D match, TRBD1 (5 bases). Germline V gene sequence: CDR1 KGHSH, CDR2 LQKENI. The CDR3 has 16 amino acids. V was cut by 3 bases and J by 0 bases, with 12 bases left in between. The CDR3 coding sequence is TGTGCCAGCTCACCTCAGGGACCTTATAGCAATCAGCCCCAGCATTTT. Translating gives CASSPQGPYSNQPQHF.

The chain uses TRBV2 and TRBJ2-7; D perhaps matches TRBD1 (5 bases). Trimming removed 4 bases from V and 6 bases from J, with 16 bases in between. Germline loops: CDR1 SNHLY, CDR2 FYNNEI. The CDR3 runs 14 residues. CDR3 bases: TGTGCCAGCAGTGTACTACAGGATTCCGGCGAGCAGTACTTC. It translates to CASSVLQDSGEQYF. Combining the CDR3 with reference TRBV2 and TRBJ2-7 gives the whole variable domain EPEVTQTPSHQVTQMGQEVILRCVPISNHLYFYWYRQILGQKVEFLVSFYNNEISEKSEIFDDQFSVERPDGSNFTLKIRSTKLEDSAMYFCASSVLQDSGEQYFGPGTRLTVT.

This clone was observed a few times. A read error may produce the germline difference seen at one junction end. CDR3 sequence reads: CASSFTSGSTDTQYF. In nucleotides, the CDR3 is TGTGCTAGCAGCTTCACTAGCGGGAGCACAGATACGCAGTATTTT. The gene calls are TRBV7-7 and TRBJ2-3, with TRBD2 matching over 9 bases. The CDR3 consists of 15 residues. Germline V gives CDR1 SSHAT, CDR2 FNYEAQ (reference sequence). Based on the CDR3 plus reference TRBV7-7 and TRBJ2-3, the full variable domain is GAGVSQSPRYKVTKRGQDVTLRCDPISSHATLYWYQQALGQGPEFLTYFNYEAQPDKSGLPSDRFSAERPEGSISTLTIQRTEQRDSAMYRCASSFTSGSTDTQYFGPGTRLTVL.

This chain links TRBV4-3 with TRBJ2-1; 13 positions match TRBD2. The V segment lost 1 base and the J segment 2 bases; nucleotides outside the gene matches: 2. The CDR3 totals 17 residues. CDR1 LGHNA and CDR2 YSLEER come from the germline V gene. As DNA, the CDR3 is TGCGCCAGCAGCCAAGGAGGGACTAGCGGGGCCTACAATGAGCAGTTCTTC. Translation gives CASSQGGTSGAYNEQFF.

This clone has only a few counts. This CDR3 is also generated by other DNA sequences in the sample. The chain links TRBV18 to TRBJ1-5; the match to TRBD1 covers 11 bases. Germline assignment: CDR1 KGHSH and CDR2 LQKENI. J was trimmed by 2 bases and V by 3 bases; bases with no gene match: 0. This CDR3 has 15 residues. The CDR3: CASSPGQGGNQPQHF. CDR3 coding DNA: TGTGCCAGCTCACCGGGACAGGGGGGCAATCAGCCCCAGCATTTT. The full variable domain, completed using reference TRBV18 and TRBJ1-5, is NAGVMQNPRHLVRRRGQEARLRCSPMKGHSHVYWYRQLPEEGLKFMVYLQKENIIDESGMPKERFSAEFPKEGPSILRIQQVVRGDSAAYFCASSPGQGGNQPQHFGDGTRLSIL.

The chain employs TRBV6-1 and TRBJ1-2; TRBD1 is a possible D gene (5 bases). The germline V gene encodes CDR1 MNHNS and CDR2 SASEGT. The CDR3 spans 13 residues. V lost 8 bases and J 7 bases, leaving 17 bases between the germline ends. Here the CDR3 DNA reads TGTGCCAGCTCCCCATCAGGGTTGTCTGGCTACACCTTC. Encoded protein: CASSPSGLSGYTF.